Shown below are 21 T cell receptor beta chains from a single sample sequenced in a study of cytomegalovirus exposure and HLA in healthy donors. A multiplex PCR was run with 60 Vbeta primers and 13 Jbeta primers. Generated by immunoSEQ multiplex PCR, the TCRdb table keeps only in-frame clones and is missing some. The sample lists hundreds of thousands of clones, around 80% occurring once. Material for sequencing was PBMCs. These receptor sequences come from a boy between 2 and 10 years old in good health and CMV-seronegative.

The chain joins TRBV29-1 to TRBJ1-3; the D gene is possibly TRBD1 (6 bases). In germline, CDR1 is SQVTM, CDR2 ANQGSEA. V was trimmed by 7 bases and J by 4 bases, leaving 14 bases between them. This CDR3 comprises 13 residues. CDR3 DNA: TGCAGCGCTGGGACATTTGCCGGAAACACCATATATTTT. This gives the protein CSAGTFAGNTIYF.

The V call is TRBV4-2, the J call TRBJ2-3; 9 bases line up with TRBD1. V lost 0 bases, J lost 4 bases, and 11 bases stayed unmatched. The CDR3 has 18 residues. Germline V gene lookup returns CDR1 LGHNA and CDR2 YNFKEQ. The CDR3 DNA is TGTGCCAGCAGCCAAGATTACACAGGGGGCAAGTTTCCAGATACGCAGTATTTT. This encodes CASSQDYTGGKFPDTQYF.

Regarding this clone: One junction end disagrees with the germline gene, perhaps due to a read error. V is TRBV7-9 and J is TRBJ2-4, with 11 bases that match TRBD2. Per the germline V gene, CDR1 is SEHNR and CDR2 is FQNEAQ (reference sequence). The CDR3 has 18 amino acids. The CDR3 DNA is TGTTCCAGCAGCGCAACTAGCGGGAGCTCCCTAGCCAAAAACATTCAGTACTTC. This encodes CSSSATSGSSLAKNIQYF.

The chain links TRBV10-3 to TRBJ1-1, with TRBD1 as a possible D gene (6 bases). Trimming took off 11 bases at V and 3 bases at J, with 16 bases between the two ends. The CDR3 contains 13 residues. Germline V gene lookup returns CDR1 ENHRY and CDR2 SYGVKD. The DNA of the CDR3 is TGTGCCGTCACTCCCAGGGGCGACACTGAAGCTTTCTTT. Translation gives CAVTPRGDTEAFF.

This rearrangement joins TRBV5-4 to TRBJ2-6; maybe TRBD2 (6 bases). This CDR3 is 17 amino acids long. V dropped 2 bases and J dropped 2 bases, with 14 bases sitting between them. Germline CDR1 and CDR2: SGHNT and YYREEE (reference sequence). As DNA, the CDR3 is TGTGCCAGCAGCTTCCCGGGGGAACCCACTGGGGCCAACGTCCTGACTTTC. Translation: CASSFPGEPTGANVLTF. Full variable domain (rest looked up from reference TRBV5-4 and TRBJ2-6): ETGVTQSPTHLIKTRGQQVTLRCSSQSGHNTVSWYQQALGQGPQFIFQYYREEENGRGNFPPRFSGLQFPNYSSELNVNALELDDSALYLCASSFPGEPTGANVLTFGAGSRLTVL.

The chain combines TRBV2 with TRBJ2-7; TRBD1 agrees at 9 bases. Germline CDR1 reads SNHLY; CDR2 reads FYNNEI. This CDR3 spans 14 amino acids. V was pared by 7 bases and J by 1 base, with 5 bases of the junction left unmatched. CDR3 sequence: CASTWGTGSYEQYF. CDR3 bases: TGTGCCAGCACGTGGGGGACAGGGTCCTACGAGCAGTACTTC.

The chain combines TRBV19 with TRBJ1-4; the D gene is possibly TRBD1 (5 bases). The CDR3 runs to 14 residues. V lost 4 bases and J 6 bases, leaving 12 bases between the germline ends. Germline V gene lookup returns CDR1 LNHDA and CDR2 SQIVND (reference sequence). The CDR3 here is CASSTPGGDEKLFF. CDR3 sequence (DNA): TGTGCCAGTAGTACCCCGGGGGGGGATGAAAAACTGTTTTTT.

The chain links TRBV4-1 to TRBJ1-5; D is perhaps TRBD1 (6 bases). Deletions cut 0 bases from V and 3 bases from J, with 15 bases between. The CDR3 is 17 amino acids. Germline CDR1 is MGHRA and CDR2 is YSYEKL. CDR3 in DNA: TGCGCCAGCAGCCAAGAAGGGGGGGCGACCGACAATCAGCCCCAGCATTTT. Its protein is CASSQEGGATDNQPQHF.

The rearrangement links TRBV5-4 to TRBJ2-1, with TRBD1 matching over 7 bases. The germline CDR1 and CDR2 sequences are SGHNT and YYREEE (reference sequence). The CDR3 is 18 residues long. V lost 4 bases, J lost 0 bases, and 13 bases stayed unmatched. The CDR3, as DNA: TGTGCCAGCAGCGAGGGGACAGCCTTTTACGACTCCTACAATGAGCAGTTCTTC. Protein product: CASSEGTAFYDSYNEQFF.

The chain joins TRBV7-6 to TRBJ2-2, with 10 bases lining up with TRBD2. This CDR3 contains 15 residues. Trimming cost V 6 bases and J 6 bases; bases outside gene matches: 7. Germline assignment: CDR1 SGHVS and CDR2 FNYEAQ. As DNA, the CDR3 is TGTGCCAGCAGTCGGCCTAGCGGGGGTTCCGGGGAGCTGTTTTTT. This codes for CASSRPSGGSGELFF. The complete variable domain, with remaining parts taken from reference TRBV7-6 and TRBJ2-2, reads GAGVSQSPRYKVTKRGQDVALRCDPISGHVSLYWYRQALGQGPEFLTYFNYEAQQDKSGLPNDRFSAERPEGSISTLTIQRTEQRDSAMYRCASSRPSGGSGELFFGEGSRLTVL.

This sequence joins TRBV30 and TRBJ2-2; 10 nucleotides line up with TRBD1. J lost 4 bases, V lost 3 bases, and 2 bases had no gene match. The length of the CDR3 is 14 residues. Germline V gene sequence: CDR1 GTSNPN, CDR2 SVGIG (reference sequence). CDR3 coding DNA: TGTGCCTGGAGAAGGACAGGGGGCACCGGGGAGCTGTTTTTT. Translated, it gives CAWRRTGGTGELFF.

The chain is built from TRBV6-5 and TRBJ2-1, with 7 bases that match TRBD1. The J segment lost 6 bases and the V segment lost 4 bases, leaving 0 bases of the junction unmatched. The CDR3 loop spans 12 amino acids. The germline gives CDR1 MNHEY, CDR2 SVGAGI. Written as DNA, the CDR3 is TGTGCCAGCAGTTCAGGGGGCAATGAGCAGTTCTTC. Its protein is CASSSGGNEQFF.

The chain uses TRBV9 and TRBJ2-3; a possible D gene is TRBD1 (6 bases). Trimming pared 5 bases from V and 4 bases from J, leaving 23 bases between. Per germline, CDR1 SGDLS and CDR2 YYNGEE. This CDR3 is 17 amino acids long. CDR3 DNA sequence: TGTGCCAGCAGTCTCCGGCTTGGGACACCCCCGTCAGATACGCAGTATTTT. Protein product: CASSLRLGTPPSDTQYF.

The chain employs TRBV7-9 and TRBJ2-7, with D unresolved. The germline V gene encodes CDR1 SEHNR and CDR2 FQNEAQ (reference sequence). This CDR3 comprises 15 residues. Trimming removed 1 base from V and 0 bases from J, with 10 bases in between. CDR3 in amino acids: CASSLVQVPSYEQYF. The CDR3 DNA sequence: TGTGCCAGCAGCTTAGTGCAGGTTCCCTCCTACGAGCAGTACTTC. The complete variable domain, with remaining parts taken from reference TRBV7-9 and TRBJ2-7, reads DTGVSQNPRHKITKRGQNVTFRCDPISEHNRLYWYRQTLGQGPEFLTYFQNEAQLEKSRLLSDRFSAERPKGSFSTLEIQRTEQGDSAMYLCASSLVQVPSYEQYFGPGTRLTVT.

Turning to this clone: An end of the junction does not agree with germline; a read error may underlie this. This sequence joins TRBV7-7 and TRBJ2-1; 14 bases are shared with TRBD2. This CDR3 region has 18 residues. Germline V gives CDR1 SSHAT, CDR2 FNYEAQ (reference sequence). The CDR3 region has the DNA TGTGCTAGCAGCTCCGGGACTAGCGGGAGAGGGGATGACAATGAGCAGTTCTTC. This encodes CASSSGTSGRGDDNEQFF.

This clone was observed a single time. This chain connects TRBV9 to TRBJ2-3, with D maybe TRBD1 (5 bases). Germline values: CDR1 SGDLS, CDR2 YYNGEE. Trimming stripped 0 bases from V and 1 base from J, with 9 bases between. The CDR3 is 15 amino acids. Here the CDR3 reads CASSVAGFRTDTQYF. Here the CDR3 DNA reads TGTGCCAGCAGCGTAGCAGGGTTCCGCACAGATACGCAGTATTTT.

V gene TRBV7-2 combines with J gene TRBJ1-6, with D hard to call. This CDR3 is 13 amino acids long. Germline assignment: CDR1 SGHTA and CDR2 FQGNSA. Trimming cost V 2 bases and J 10 bases, with 9 bases left between them. The CDR3 nucleotides read TGTGCCAGCAGCTTATTAGAGGGATCACCCCTCCACTTT. Its protein is CASSLLEGSPLHF.

This rearrangement joins TRBV5-1 to TRBJ2-2; TRBD1 matches at 7 bases. The V and J ends lost 1 base and 4 bases, in that order; junction bases with no gene match: 4. Germline assignment: CDR1 SGHRS and CDR2 YFSETQ. The CDR3 is 15 amino acids. This chain's CDR3 is CASSLMTGTTGELFF. The CDR3, as DNA: TGCGCCAGCAGCTTGATGACAGGGACCACCGGGGAGCTGTTTTTT.

In nucleotides, the CDR3 is TGTGCCAGCAGCTTAGTAGCACTAGGGTCCTACAATGAGCAGTTCTTC. Amino acids: CASSLVALGSYNEQFF. This chain connects TRBV7-9 to TRBJ2-1, with D perhaps TRBD2 (5 bases). Trimming removed 1 base at V and 1 base at J, with 11 bases between. The germline V gene has CDR1 SEHNR and CDR2 FQNEAQ (reference sequence). This CDR3 region has 16 residues.

The V call is TRBV5-1, the J call TRBJ1-2, with D uncertain. Between the trimmed V and J ends, which lost 1 base and 4 bases, there was a span of 11 bases. The CDR3 covers 14 residues. Germline values: CDR1 SGHRS, CDR2 YFSETQ. CDR3 loop: CASSLPGDGYGYTF. CDR3 DNA sequence: TGCGCCAGCAGCTTGCCAGGTGACGGCTATGGCTACACCTTC.

The rearrangement links TRBV5-1 to TRBJ2-6; D unresolved. The V end was cut by 2 bases, the J end by 0 bases, with 6 bases between. From germline, CDR1 is SGHRS and CDR2 YFSETQ. This CDR3 region has 15 residues. In DNA, the CDR3 is TGCGCCAGCAGCTTAGAGCCCTCTGGGGCCAACGTCCTGACTTTC. Its protein product is CASSLEPSGANVLTF.